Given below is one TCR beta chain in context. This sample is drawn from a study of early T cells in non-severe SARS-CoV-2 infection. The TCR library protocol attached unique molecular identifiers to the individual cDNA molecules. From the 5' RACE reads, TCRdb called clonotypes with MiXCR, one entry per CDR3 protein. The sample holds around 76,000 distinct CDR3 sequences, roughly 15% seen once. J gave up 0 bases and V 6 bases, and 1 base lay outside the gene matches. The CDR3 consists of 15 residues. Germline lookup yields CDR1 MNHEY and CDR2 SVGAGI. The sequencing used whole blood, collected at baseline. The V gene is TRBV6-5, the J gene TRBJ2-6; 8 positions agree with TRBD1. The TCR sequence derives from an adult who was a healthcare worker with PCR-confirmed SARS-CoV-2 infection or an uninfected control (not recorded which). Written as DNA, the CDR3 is TGTGCCAGCAGGGACAGGGACTCTGGGGCCAACGTCCTGACTTTC. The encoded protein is CASRDRDSGANVLTF.